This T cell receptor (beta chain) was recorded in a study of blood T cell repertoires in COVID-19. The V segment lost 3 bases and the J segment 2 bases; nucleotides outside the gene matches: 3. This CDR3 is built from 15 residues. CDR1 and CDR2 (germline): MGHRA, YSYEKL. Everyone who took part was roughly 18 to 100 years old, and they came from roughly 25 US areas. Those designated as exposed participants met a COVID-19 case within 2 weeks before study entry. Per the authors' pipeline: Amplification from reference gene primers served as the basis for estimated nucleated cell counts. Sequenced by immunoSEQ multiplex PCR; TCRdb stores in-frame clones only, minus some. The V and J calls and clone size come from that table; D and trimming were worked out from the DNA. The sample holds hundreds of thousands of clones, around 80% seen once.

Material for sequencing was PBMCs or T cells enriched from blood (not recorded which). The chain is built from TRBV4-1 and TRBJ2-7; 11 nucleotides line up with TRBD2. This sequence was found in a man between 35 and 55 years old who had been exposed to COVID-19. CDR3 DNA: TGCGCCAGCAGCCATAGCGGGAGGGCCGCCTACGAGCAGTACTTC. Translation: CASSHSGRAAYEQYF.